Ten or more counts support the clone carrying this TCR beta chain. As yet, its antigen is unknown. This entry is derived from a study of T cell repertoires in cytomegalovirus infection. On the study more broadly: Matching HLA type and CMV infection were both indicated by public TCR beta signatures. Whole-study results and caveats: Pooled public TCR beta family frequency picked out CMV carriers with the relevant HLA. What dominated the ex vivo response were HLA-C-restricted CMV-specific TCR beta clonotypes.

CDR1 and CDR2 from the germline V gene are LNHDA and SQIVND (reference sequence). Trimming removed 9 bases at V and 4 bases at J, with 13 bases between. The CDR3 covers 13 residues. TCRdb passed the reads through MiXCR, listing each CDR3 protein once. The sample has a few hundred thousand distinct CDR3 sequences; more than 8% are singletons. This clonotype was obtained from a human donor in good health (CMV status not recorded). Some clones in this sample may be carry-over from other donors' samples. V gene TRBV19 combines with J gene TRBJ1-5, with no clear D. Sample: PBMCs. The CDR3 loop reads CASSILLNQPQHF. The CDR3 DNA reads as TGTGCCAGCAGCATACTACTAAATCAGCCCCAGCATTTT.